These 27 T cell receptor beta chains came from one sample sequenced in a study of shared clonotypes between healthy human individuals. Sequencing was performed with immunoSEQ multiplex PCR; in TCRdb, only in-frame clones are kept and a portion is missing. The profile shows 2 million to 2.5 million clones, roughly 95% of them singletons. Sequenced material: naive CD4+ T cells sorted from blood. Subset of the sample: CD45RA+ positively selected. The source of these receptors is a man aged 18 to 29 in good health.

The chain couples TRBV5-1 to TRBJ1-4; possible D gene TRBD1, 5 bases. Germline V gene lookup returns CDR1 SGHRS and CDR2 YFSETQ. The CDR3 extends over 14 amino acids. Trimming cost V 0 bases and J 7 bases, with 10 bases left between them. CDR3 region: CASSLVGASEKLFF. CDR3 DNA: TGCGCCAGCAGCTTGGTTGGGGCAAGTGAAAAACTGTTTTTT.

The rearrangement uses TRBV11-2 and TRBJ2-7; D not certain. This CDR3 is 13 amino acids long. The V end lost 6 bases, the J end lost 2 bases, and 11 bases lay between the germline ends. Germline V gene lookup returns CDR1 SGHAT and CDR2 FQNNGV. The CDR3 loop is CASRMAVTYEQYF. DNA of the CDR3: TGTGCCAGCAGGATGGCAGTTACCTACGAGCAGTACTTC.

Worth noting for this clone: Other DNA sequences from this sample encode an identical CDR3 as well. The chain recombines TRBV6-5 with TRBJ1-5; no reliable D call. The CDR3 sequence is 14 residues long. V shed 0 bases and J shed 2 bases, with 5 bases lying between them. Germline lookup yields CDR1 MNHEY and CDR2 SVGAGI. CDR3 nucleotides: TGTGCCAGCAGTTACTCGGCAGGCAATCAGCCCCAGCATTTT. It specifies CASSYSAGNQPQHF.

CDR3 residues: CAWSVSGTHNEQFF. The CDR3 DNA sequence: TGTGCCTGGAGTGTGAGCGGGACCCACAATGAGCAGTTCTTC. V is TRBV30 and J is TRBJ2-1; TRBD2 matches 7 bases. The CDR3 runs to 14 residues. J was trimmed by 5 bases and V by 0 bases; bases with no gene match: 4. Germline assignment: CDR1 GTSNPN and CDR2 SVGIG (reference sequence).

The chain combines TRBV7-2 with TRBJ2-5; 10 positions match TRBD2. The junction had 9 bases not matched to a gene; V was cut back by 5 bases and J by 0 bases. Germline lookup yields CDR1 SGHTA and CDR2 FQGNSA. The CDR3 contains 17 residues. The CDR3 loop reads CASSLSPLAGNQETQYF. The CDR3 coding sequence is TGTGCCAGCAGCCTTAGCCCACTAGCGGGGAACCAAGAGACCCAGTACTTC.

This clone was counted between two and nine times. In the same sample, other DNA sequences code for this CDR3. The chain carries TRBV11-2 and TRBJ1-1, with 7 bases fitting TRBD1. The CDR3 covers 13 residues. CDR1 is SGHAT and CDR2 is FQNNGV in the germline V gene. With 5 bases clipped from V and 5 bases from J, the junction kept 5 bases outside the gene matches. The CDR3 protein is CASSLDRDTEAFF. The DNA of the CDR3 is TGTGCCAGCAGCCTCGACAGGGATACTGAAGCTTTCTTT.

V is TRBV18 and J is TRBJ2-1; D is unresolved. The length of the CDR3 is 17 residues. V was shortened by 4 bases and J by 0 bases, with 16 bases between the two germline ends. Germline V gene sequence: CDR1 KGHSH, CDR2 LQKENI. The CDR3 DNA sequence: TGTGCCAGCTCACTCAACGAAAGGGCGCCCTCCTACAATGAGCAGTTCTTC. Its translation is CASSLNERAPSYNEQFF.

This chain links TRBV4-2 with TRBJ2-3, with 9 nucleotides matching TRBD2. The CDR3 length is 17 residues. Germline CDR1 and CDR2: LGHNA and YNFKEQ. V was pared by 4 bases and J by 5 bases, with 13 bases of the junction left unmatched. The CDR3 DNA reads as TGTGCCAGCAGCCCCGGCAGCGGCGGGGGGGCCGGAGATACGCAGTATTTT. Its protein product is CASSPGSGGGAGDTQYF.

This rearrangement joins TRBV30 to TRBJ2-2; tentatively, D is TRBD2 (6 bases). Germline V CDR1 and CDR2: GTSNPN, SVGIG (reference sequence). The CDR3 spans 12 residues. The chain's CDR3 is CAKGTDTGELFF. The CDR3 DNA sequence: TGTGCAAAGGGGACTGACACCGGGGAGCTGTTTTTT.

This chain joins TRBV27 and TRBJ1-5; D uncertain. Trimming pared 2 bases from V and 0 bases from J, leaving 14 bases between. The CDR3 is 17 amino acids. Germline V gene lookup returns CDR1 MNHEY and CDR2 SMNVEV (reference sequence). The CDR3 spells CASSLLQTYYSNQPQHF. The CDR3 DNA reads TGTGCCAGCAGTTTACTTCAGACATATTATAGCAATCAGCCCCAGCATTTT.

V is TRBV5-1 and J is TRBJ2-5; D unresolved. This CDR3 is 14 amino acids long. Looked up from germline, CDR1 is SGHRS and CDR2 is YFSETQ. Trimming left V 2 bases short and J 5 bases short, with 13 bases between. The chain's CDR3 is CASSFYLSAETQYF. The CDR3 DNA follows: TGCGCCAGCAGCTTCTACCTGTCCGCGGAGACCCAGTACTTC.

Comments on this clone: Additional DNA sequences in this sample encode the identical CDR3. V and J are TRBV18 and TRBJ2-5; no definite D call. Germline CDR1 reads KGHSH; CDR2 reads LQKENI. The V end was cut by 3 bases, the J end by 2 bases, with 7 bases between. This CDR3 has 13 residues. The DNA of the CDR3 is TGTGCCAGCTCACCGGTTGGGCAAGAGACCCAGTACTTC. Its protein product is CASSPVGQETQYF.

The chain has TRBV9 and TRBJ1-2; 8 bases fit TRBD1. CDR1 is SGDLS, CDR2 YYNGEE, per germline. CDR3 size: 17 residues. With V trimmed by 4 bases and J by 3 bases, 14 bases remained unmatched. CDR3 amino acids: CASSPTGQEWGYYGYTF. The CDR3 coding sequence is TGTGCCAGCAGCCCTACGGGACAGGAATGGGGCTACTATGGCTACACCTTC.

A single count supports this clone. CDR3 sequence: CASSTGGETQYF. DNA for the CDR3: TGTGCCAGCAGTACAGGGGGAGAGACCCAGTACTTC. J is TRBJ2-5 and V is TRBV6-5; 8 bases line up with TRBD1. Trimming at V came to 5 bases and at J to 4 bases, leaving 0 bases not matched to a gene. Germline values: CDR1 MNHEY, CDR2 SVGAGI. The CDR3 spans 12 residues.

The chain joins TRBV14 to TRBJ2-2; D call uncertain. The CDR3 has 16 residues. The germline V gene has CDR1 SGHDN and CDR2 FVKESK. The ends were cut back, 4 bases at V and 6 bases at J, with 18 bases in the middle. Written as DNA, the CDR3 is TGTGCCAGCAGCCCCCTGACAACCACGATGGCCGGGGAGCTGTTTTTT. Amino acids: CASSPLTTTMAGELFF.

This chain connects TRBV6-1 to TRBJ2-7, with a weak D call TRBD1 (6 bases). The length of the CDR3 is 15 residues. Germline loops: CDR1 MNHNS, CDR2 SASEGT. The V end was cut by 3 bases, the J end by 5 bases, with 17 bases between. This CDR3 reads CASSESLGAFDEQYF. The CDR3 bases are TGTGCCAGCAGTGAGTCACTGGGGGCATTCGACGAGCAGTACTTC.

This clone came up once. The chain has TRBV7-9 and TRBJ2-5; 9 bases are shared with TRBD1. The CDR3 consists of 13 residues. Germline trimming cut 6 bases from V and 2 bases from J; bases unmatched to any gene: 1. Germline loops: CDR1 SEHNR, CDR2 FQNEAQ (reference sequence). In DNA form, the CDR3 reads TGTGCCAGCAGGGGGACAGGGCAAGAGACCCAGTACTTC. It translates to CASRGTGQETQYF.

The chain is built from TRBV5-8 and TRBJ2-1, with 9 nucleotides matching TRBD2. The CDR3 covers 15 residues. The V and J ends lost 1 base and 4 bases, in that order; junction bases with no gene match: 3. Germline CDR1 is SGHTS and CDR2 is YDEGEE. In nucleotides, the CDR3 is TGTGCCAGCAGCTTGCCTAGCGGGAATTACAATGAGCAGTTCTTC. Translated, it gives CASSLPSGNYNEQFF. The variable domain in full, completed from reference TRBV5-8 and TRBJ2-1, reads EAGVTQSPTHLIKTRGQQATLRCSPISGHTSVYWYQQALGLGLQFLLWYDEGEERNRGNFPPRFSGRQFPNYSSELNVNALELEDSALYLCASSLPSGNYNEQFFGPGTRLTVL.

The chain is built from TRBV19 and TRBJ2-7, with TRBD1 matching over 7 bases. V gave up 5 bases and J gave up 3 bases; unmatched junction bases: 7. The CDR3 extends over 14 amino acids. The germline gives CDR1 LNHDA, CDR2 SQIVND (reference sequence). DNA for the CDR3: TGTGCCAGTAGTGTCCGACAGGGTAGCTACGAGCAGTACTTC. It encodes CASSVRQGSYEQYF.

V is TRBV6-1 and J is TRBJ1-2; D uncertain. The CDR3 runs to 14 residues. The V gene lost 3 bases and the J gene lost 5 bases, with 13 bases spanning the gap. Germline-derived CDR1 and CDR2 are MNHNS and SASEGT. CDR3 coding DNA: TGTGCCAGCAGTGATTGGGCAGGCACTTATGGCTACACCTTC. Residues: CASSDWAGTYGYTF.

V gene TRBV6-6 combines with J gene TRBJ2-2, with 8 bases aligning to TRBD1. CDR3 length equals 15 residues. Trimming removed 4 bases from V and 5 bases from J; junction bases left unmatched: 6. Germline loops: CDR1 MNHNY, CDR2 SVGAGI (reference sequence). The CDR3 is CASSSGGSRTGELFF. The CDR3 coding sequence is TGTGCCAGCAGTTCAGGGGGCTCTCGAACCGGGGAGCTGTTTTTT.

The CDR3 sequence is CASSLSPHEQYF. Here the CDR3 DNA reads TGTGCCAGCAGCTTATCGCCCCACGAGCAGTACTTC. This sequence joins TRBV11-2 and TRBJ2-7, with D hard to call. In germline, CDR1 is SGHAT, CDR2 FQNNGV. The CDR3 has 12 amino acids. V was shortened by 2 bases and J by 5 bases, with 7 bases between the two germline ends.

The rearrangement uses TRBV28 and TRBJ1-5, with D possibly being TRBD1 (5 bases). The V gene's germline CDR1 is MDHEN and CDR2 SYDVKM. There are 17 residues in the CDR3. Trimming removed 7 bases from V and 0 bases from J, with 19 bases in between. The chain's CDR3 is CASTLKRGLHSNQPQHF. The CDR3 nucleotides read TGTGCCAGCACCCTAAAGCGGGGACTGCATAGCAATCAGCCCCAGCATTTT.

Comment on this clone: Other DNA sequences in the same sample also yield this CDR3. The chain's CDR3 is CASSRQGAQETQYF. CDR3 bases: TGTGCCAGCAGTCGACAGGGGGCCCAGGAGACCCAGTACTTC. J is TRBJ2-5 and V is TRBV27, with 10 bases matching TRBD1. Germline trimming cut 5 bases from V and 5 bases from J; bases unmatched to any gene: 5. The length of the CDR3 is 14 residues. Germline loops: CDR1 MNHEY, CDR2 SMNVEV (reference sequence).

This chain connects TRBV27 to TRBJ1-1; 8 nucleotides agree with TRBD1. In germline, CDR1 is MNHEY, CDR2 SMNVEV (reference sequence). The CDR3 consists of 14 residues. V was clipped by 4 bases and J by 8 bases; unmatched bases: 9. CDR3: CASSSPDRAREAFF. The CDR3 DNA follows: TGTGCCAGCAGTTCTCCGGACAGGGCGCGAGAAGCTTTCTTT.

This chain joins TRBV6-5 and TRBJ2-4; no definite D call. The V and J ends lost 2 bases and 10 bases respectively, with 12 bases between them. Germline CDR1 is MNHEY and CDR2 is SVGAGI. The CDR3 contains 13 residues. The CDR3 DNA reads TGTGCCAGCAGTTACGCCGACCTGGGTATTCAGTACTTC. Protein: CASSYADLGIQYF.

Turning to this clone: Other DNA variants within this sample encode the same CDR3. V and J are TRBV5-4 and TRBJ2-3; 14 nucleotides match TRBD2. There are 16 residues in the CDR3. V lost 3 bases and J lost 3; bases outside the gene matches: 3. CDR1 SGHNT and CDR2 YYREEE come from the germline V gene (reference sequence). CDR3 loop: CASSSGTSGRTDTQYF. The CDR3 coding sequence is TGTGCCAGCAGCTCCGGGACTAGCGGGAGAACAGATACGCAGTATTTT. Drawing the rest from reference TRBV5-4 and TRBJ2-3, the complete variable domain is ETGVTQSPTHLIKTRGQQVTLRCSSQSGHNTVSWYQQALGQGPQFIFQYYREEENGRGNFPPRFSGLQFPNYSSELNVNALELDDSALYLCASSSGTSGRTDTQYFGPGTRLTVL.